This T cell receptor beta chain was obtained from a study of T cell changes during pregnancy in multiple sclerosis. Some clones are missing from TCRdb's copy, which holds only in-frame ones; the method was immunoSEQ multiplex PCR. The profile shows 130,000 or so clones, 95% to 98% of them singletons. Sequenced material: peripheral blood, taken after pregnancy. This receptor was taken from a female donor with multiple sclerosis, enrolled in a pregnancy study.

CDR3 sequence (DNA): TGTGCCAGCAGTGATACAGGGATCACCGGGGAGCTGTTTTTT. It translates to CASSDTGITGELFF. The genes are TRBV25-1 and TRBJ2-2, with D possibly matching TRBD1 (6 bases). Trimming pared 3 bases from V and 4 bases from J, leaving 9 bases between. The CDR3 totals 14 residues. Germline V lookup: CDR1 MGHDK, CDR2 SYGVNS.